Given below is one T cell receptor beta chain in context. Time point here: peripheral blood 6 weeks after treatment start. For each patient, 1 to 8 samples were obtained, pretreatment and on-treatment. This sample was included in a study of PD-L1 blockade in urothelial cancer. Study-wide context: Analysis of blood occurred 3 weeks (second dose) and 6 weeks after treatment start. Blood samples had a median of around 140,000 T cells, just under 85,000 unique TCRs, and clonality 0.08 to 0.09.

TCRdb's copy holds only in-frame clones and misses some; the assay was immunoSEQ multiplex PCR. The sample contains roughly 120,000 clones, approximately 89% of which appear only once. The CDR3 runs 15 residues. The ends lost 1 base at V and 2 bases at J; junction bases unmatched: 4. Germline assignment: CDR1 SGHTA and CDR2 FQGNSA. The input for sequencing was PBMCs, taken around atezolizumab (anti-PD-L1) treatment. This chain uses TRBV7-2 with TRBJ2-7; 8 bases fit TRBD2. This TCR was sampled from a man aged 60 to 69 with urothelial cancer. CDR3 region: CASSLVSGAAYEQYF. For the CDR3, the DNA is TGTGCCAGCAGCTTAGTTAGCGGGGCCGCCTACGAGCAGTACTTC.